This entry lists 12 T cell receptor beta chains sequenced from one sample in a study of cytomegalovirus exposure and HLA in healthy donors (dated by TCRdb to the late 2010s). The library was obtained by the immunoSEQ multiplex PCR assay. A mixture of 60 forward primers for TCR Vbeta segments and 13 reverse primers for TCR Jbeta segments was used in the multiplex PCR. The clones in this table, taken by TCRdb from immuneACCESS, are in-frame only. Not every clone is retained; where verified, under half of the shortfall comes from an unresolved V gene, and the cause of the rest is unknown. The sample table lists about 120,000 clones, about 80% of them with a count of one. The ten most abundant clones make up about 2.6% of the sample. The sequencing sample was made of PBMCs. Receptors were obtained from a woman aged 35 to 49 in good health and CMV-seropositive.

CDR3 residues: CASSQDSRGSYNEQFF. CDR3 nucleotides: TGTGCCAGCAGCCAAGATTCTCGAGGGTCCTACAATGAGCAGTTCTTC. V is TRBV4-2 and J is TRBJ2-1, with D possibly TRBD2 on 5 matching bases. The CDR3 spans 16 residues. The V gene lost 0 bases and the J gene lost 1 base, with 10 bases spanning the gap. CDR1 is LGHNA, CDR2 YNFKEQ, per germline.

In DNA form, the CDR3 reads TGTGCCAGCAGCGGAACCGGGGGCAATCAGCCCCAGCATTTT. The encoded protein is CASSGTGGNQPQHF. This chain joins TRBV9 and TRBJ1-5; D gene unclear. Trimming stripped 3 bases from V and 2 bases from J, with 9 bases between. The germline CDR1 and CDR2 sequences are SGDLS and YYNGEE. The CDR3 spans 14 residues.

The chain joins TRBV7-2 to TRBJ2-7, with D possibly matching TRBD1 (6 bases). Germline-derived CDR1 and CDR2 are SGHTA and FQGNSA. Trimming left V 5 bases short and J 3 bases short, with 14 bases between. The CDR3 consists of 14 residues. The CDR3 nucleotides are TGTGCCAGCAGCCCAGGACAGATTTACTACGAGCAGTACTTC. The encoded protein is CASSPGQIYYEQYF. The full variable domain, completed using reference TRBV7-2 and TRBJ2-7, is GAGVSQSPSNKVTEKGKDVELRCDPISGHTALYWYRQSLGQGLEFLIYFQGNSAPDKSGLPSDRFSAERTGGSVSTLTIQRTQQEDSAVYLCASSPGQIYYEQYFGPGTRLTVT.

The V gene is TRBV4-1, the J gene TRBJ2-1, with 10 positions matching TRBD2. The CDR3 spans 16 residues. Losses at the gene ends were 4 bases for V and 8 bases for J; bases not matched to a gene: 11. CDR1 MGHRA and CDR2 YSYEKL come from the germline V gene. The CDR3 DNA sequence: TGCGCCAGCAGCCCCTCTACTAGCGGGATCGACGATGAGCAGTTCTTC. Translation: CASSPSTSGIDDEQFF.

Note on this clone: Different DNA sequences within this sample yield the same CDR3. The chain has TRBV7-2 and TRBJ2-7; a possible D gene is TRBD1 (5 bases). Trimming cost V 4 bases and J 0 bases, with 10 bases left between them. Germline assignment: CDR1 SGHTA and CDR2 FQGNSA. This CDR3 comprises 14 residues. CDR3 residues: CASSSQGASYEQYF. In DNA form, the CDR3 reads TGTGCCAGCAGCTCGCAGGGTGCCTCCTACGAGCAGTACTTC. Supplemented by reference TRBV7-2 and TRBJ2-7, the full variable domain reads GAGVSQSPSNKVTEKGKDVELRCDPISGHTALYWYRQSLGQGLEFLIYFQGNSAPDKSGLPSDRFSAERTGGSVSTLTIQRTQQEDSAVYLCASSSQGASYEQYFGPGTRLTVT.

V gene TRBV13 combines with J gene TRBJ2-3, with a possible D match to TRBD2 (6 bases). Germline-derived CDR1 and CDR2 are PRHDT and FYEKMQ (reference sequence). The CDR3 is 20 amino acids. Trimming stripped 5 bases from V and 2 bases from J, with 29 bases between. The CDR3 DNA reads TGTGCCAGCAGCCTAACCAACCCCTTATGGGGGACTTCCCCCACAGATACGCAGTATTTT. As protein: CASSLTNPLWGTSPTDTQYF.

Only one count was recorded for this clone. The rearrangement links TRBV6-6 to TRBJ1-5, with a possible D match to TRBD1 (5 bases). From germline, CDR1 is MNHNY and CDR2 SVGAGI (reference sequence). Trimming stripped 3 bases from V and 6 bases from J, with 12 bases between. The length of the CDR3 is 14 residues. The CDR3 DNA is TGTGCCAGCAGTTATACAGGACGCCCTCAGCCCCAGCATTTT. Amino acids: CASSYTGRPQPQHF.

This clone was counted once. The chain combines TRBV7-8 with TRBJ2-5; a weak D match, TRBD2 (5 bases). Germline V gene lookup returns CDR1 SGHVS and CDR2 FQNEAQ. Deletions cut 6 bases from V and 2 bases from J, with 19 bases between. CDR3 length equals 16 residues. The CDR3 spells CASRLWGSSPQETQYF. CDR3 DNA sequence: TGTGCCAGCAGACTGTGGGGTTCTAGCCCTCAAGAGACCCAGTACTTC.

This clone was picked up a small number of times. The rearrangement uses TRBV15 and TRBJ1-4, with a weak D call TRBD1 (6 bases). The CDR3 loop spans 16 amino acids. Trimming took off 0 bases at V and 4 bases at J, with 12 bases between the two ends. The V gene's germline CDR1 is LNHNV and CDR2 YYDKDF (reference sequence). CDR3: CATSREQGPNNEKLFF. CDR3 nucleotide sequence: TGTGCCACCAGCAGAGAACAGGGACCTAATAATGAAAAACTGTTTTTT.

The J gene is TRBJ2-5, the V gene TRBV6-6; D is undetermined. The J call may be faulty, since TRBJ2-7 better matches the DNA end. This CDR3 is built from 12 residues. Germline-derived CDR1 and CDR2 are MNHNY and SVGAGI (reference sequence). The CDR3 here is CASSRSSYEQYF. CDR3 nucleotides: TGTGCCAGTTCTAGGAGCTCCTACGAGCAGTACTTC.

The V gene is TRBV29-1, the J gene TRBJ2-5; D perhaps matches TRBD2 (7 bases). V gave up 4 bases and J gave up 5 bases, with 14 bases separating them. The CDR3 is 13 residues long. The germline gives CDR1 SQVTM, CDR2 ANQGSEA. The DNA for the CDR3 is TGCAGCGTTGCCGGGGGGCGGGGGGAGACCCAGTACTTC. Its protein is CSVAGGRGETQYF. Supplemented by reference TRBV29-1 and TRBJ2-5, the full variable domain reads SAVISQKPSRDICQRGTSLTIQCQVDSQVTMMFWYRQQPGQSLTLIATANQGSEATYESGFVIDKFPISRPNLTFSTLTVSNMSPEDSSIYLCSVAGGRGETQYFGPGTRLLVL.

The chain joins TRBV7-2 to TRBJ2-4; 7 nucleotides line up with TRBD1. From germline, CDR1 is SGHTA and CDR2 FQGNSA. The length of the CDR3 is 14 residues. V was pared by 5 bases and J by 8 bases, with 9 bases of the junction left unmatched. CDR3 in DNA: TGTGCCAGCAGCCAGGGGGACCCCCGGCACATTCAGTACTTC. Translation: CASSQGDPRHIQYF. Supplemented by reference TRBV7-2 and TRBJ2-4, the full variable domain reads GAGVSQSPSNKVTEKGKDVELRCDPISGHTALYWYRQSLGQGLEFLIYFQGNSAPDKSGLPSDRFSAERTGGSVSTLTIQRTQQEDSAVYLCASSQGDPRHIQYFGAGTRLSVL.